This TCR beta chain was found in a study of early T cells in non-severe SARS-CoV-2 infection. Study-wide background: Unpaired chains resulted from sequencing bulk RNA of unsorted whole blood.

Individually, cDNA molecules had unique molecular identifiers attached to them. TCRdb itself ran the 5' RACE reads through MiXCR, one entry per CDR3 protein. This table holds about 60,000 distinct CDR3 sequences, 15% found once. The CDR3 length is 13 residues. The germline gives CDR1 ENHRY, CDR2 SYGVKD. Trimming removed 10 bases at V and 0 bases at J, with 11 bases between. General study points: Reliance on VDJdb matching favored anti-spike CD8 responses; private and CD4 specificities were missed.

Comment on this clonotype: The antigen is unknown.

Here the sequenced sample was whole blood, taken at baseline. This TCR was recovered from an adult who was a healthcare worker with PCR-confirmed SARS-CoV-2 infection or an uninfected control (not recorded which). The J gene is TRBJ2-3, the V gene TRBV10-3, with no clear D. The CDR3 here is CASMKGSTDTQYF. CDR3 DNA: TGTGCCAGTATGAAGGGTAGCACAGATACGCAGTATTTT.